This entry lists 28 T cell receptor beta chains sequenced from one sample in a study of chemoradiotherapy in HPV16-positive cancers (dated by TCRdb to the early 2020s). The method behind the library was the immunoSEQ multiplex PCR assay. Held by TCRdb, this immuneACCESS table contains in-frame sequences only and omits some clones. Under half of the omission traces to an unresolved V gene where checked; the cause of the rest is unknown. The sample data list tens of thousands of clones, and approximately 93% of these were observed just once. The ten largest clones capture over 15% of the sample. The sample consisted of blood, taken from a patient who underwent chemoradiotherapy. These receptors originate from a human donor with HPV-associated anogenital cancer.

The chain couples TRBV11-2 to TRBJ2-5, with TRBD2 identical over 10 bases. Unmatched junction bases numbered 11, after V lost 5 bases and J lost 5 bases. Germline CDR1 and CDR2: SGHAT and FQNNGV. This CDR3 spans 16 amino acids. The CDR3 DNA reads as TGTGCCAGCAGCGGGGGGGTAGCGGGAGGTGGGGAGACCCAGTACTTC. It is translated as CASSGGVAGGGETQYF.

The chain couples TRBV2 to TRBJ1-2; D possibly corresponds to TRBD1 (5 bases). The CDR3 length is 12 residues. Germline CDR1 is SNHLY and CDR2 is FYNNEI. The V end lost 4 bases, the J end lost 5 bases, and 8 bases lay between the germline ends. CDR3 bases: TGTGCCAGCAGTGTAAGGGGTTATGGCTACACCTTC. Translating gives CASSVRGYGYTF.

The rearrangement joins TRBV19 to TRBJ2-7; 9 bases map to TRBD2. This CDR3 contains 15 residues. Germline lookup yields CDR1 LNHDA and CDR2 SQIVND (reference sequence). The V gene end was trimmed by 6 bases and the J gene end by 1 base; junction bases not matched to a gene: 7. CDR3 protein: CASSPREGRSYEQYF. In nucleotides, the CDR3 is TGTGCCAGTAGCCCGCGGGAGGGCCGATCCTACGAGCAGTACTTC. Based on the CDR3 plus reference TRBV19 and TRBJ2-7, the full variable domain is DGGITQSPKYLFRKEGQNVTLSCEQNLNHDAMYWYRQDPGQGLRLIYYSQIVNDFQKGDIAEGYSVSREKKESFPLTVTSAQKNPTAFYLCASSPREGRSYEQYFGPGTRLTVT.

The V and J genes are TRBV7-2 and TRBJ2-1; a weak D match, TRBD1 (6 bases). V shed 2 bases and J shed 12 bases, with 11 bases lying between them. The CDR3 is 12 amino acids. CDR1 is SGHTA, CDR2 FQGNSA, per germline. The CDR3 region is CASSLTGQLQFF. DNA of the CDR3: TGTGCCAGCAGCTTAACTGGACAGCTGCAGTTCTTC.

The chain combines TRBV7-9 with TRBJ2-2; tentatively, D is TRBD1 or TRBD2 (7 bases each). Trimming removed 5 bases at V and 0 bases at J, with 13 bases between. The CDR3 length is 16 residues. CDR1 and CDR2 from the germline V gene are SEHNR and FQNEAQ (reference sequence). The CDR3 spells CASSPQGGPNTGELFF. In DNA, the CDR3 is TGTGCCAGCAGCCCCCAGGGGGGGCCGAACACCGGGGAGCTGTTTTTT.

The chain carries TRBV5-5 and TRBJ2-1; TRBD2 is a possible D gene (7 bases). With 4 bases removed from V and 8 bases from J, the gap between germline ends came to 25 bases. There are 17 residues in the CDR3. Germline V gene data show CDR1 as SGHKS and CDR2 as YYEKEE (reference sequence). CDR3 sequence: CASSPDGGTNSFYEQFF. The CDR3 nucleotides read TGTGCCAGCAGCCCCGACGGGGGGACAAACTCCTTTTATGAGCAGTTCTTC.

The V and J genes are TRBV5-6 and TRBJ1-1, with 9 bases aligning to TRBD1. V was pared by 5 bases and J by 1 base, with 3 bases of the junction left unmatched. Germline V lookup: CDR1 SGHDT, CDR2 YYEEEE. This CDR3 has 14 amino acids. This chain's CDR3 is CASSRDRANTEAFF. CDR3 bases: TGTGCCAGCAGTCGGGACAGGGCGAACACTGAAGCTTTCTTT.

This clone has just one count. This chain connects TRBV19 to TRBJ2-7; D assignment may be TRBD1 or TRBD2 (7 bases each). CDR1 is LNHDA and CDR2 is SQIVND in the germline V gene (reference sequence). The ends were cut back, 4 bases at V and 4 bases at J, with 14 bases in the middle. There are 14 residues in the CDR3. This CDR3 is CASSRRQGLYEQYF. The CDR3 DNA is TGTGCCAGTAGTAGAAGACAGGGACTATACGAGCAGTACTTC.

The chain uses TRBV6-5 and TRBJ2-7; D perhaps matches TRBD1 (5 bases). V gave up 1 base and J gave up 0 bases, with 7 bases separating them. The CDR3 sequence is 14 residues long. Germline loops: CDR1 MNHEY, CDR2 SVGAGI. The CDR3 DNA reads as TGTGCCAGCAGTTACTACAGGCTCTCCTACGAGCAGTACTTC. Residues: CASSYYRLSYEQYF.

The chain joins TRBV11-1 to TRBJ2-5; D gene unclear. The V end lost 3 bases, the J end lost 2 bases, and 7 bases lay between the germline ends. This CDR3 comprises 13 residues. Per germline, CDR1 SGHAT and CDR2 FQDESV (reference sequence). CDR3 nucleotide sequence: TGTGCCAGCAGCTTGACCTTACAAGAGACCCAGTACTTC. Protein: CASSLTLQETQYF.

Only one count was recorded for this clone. The CDR3 here is CAWIPAGGDDEQFF. For the CDR3, the DNA is TGTGCCTGGATACCAGCGGGGGGGGATGATGAGCAGTTCTTC. The V gene is TRBV30, the J gene TRBJ2-1; 10 bases fit TRBD2. V was clipped by 4 bases and J by 8 bases; unmatched bases: 8. The CDR3 spans 14 residues. Germline V gene lookup returns CDR1 GTSNPN and CDR2 SVGIG (reference sequence).

CDR3 nucleotides: TGTGCCAGCAGTTCCCCTTACCTTATCCGGGATACCAATCGGTACGAGCAGTACTTC. It specifies CASSSPYLIRDTNRYEQYF. The chain links TRBV28 to TRBJ2-7, with a possible D match to TRBD2 (5 bases). Germline CDR1 and CDR2: MDHEN and SYDVKM. The CDR3 covers 19 residues. The V end was cut by 4 bases, the J end by 4 bases, with 29 bases between.

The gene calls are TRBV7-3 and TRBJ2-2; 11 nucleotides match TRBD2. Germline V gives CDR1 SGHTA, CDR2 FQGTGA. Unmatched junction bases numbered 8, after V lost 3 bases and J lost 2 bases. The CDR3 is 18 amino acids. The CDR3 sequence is CASSFLPGTSGNTGELFF. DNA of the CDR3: TGTGCCAGCAGCTTCTTACCCGGGACTAGCGGAAACACCGGGGAGCTGTTTTTT.

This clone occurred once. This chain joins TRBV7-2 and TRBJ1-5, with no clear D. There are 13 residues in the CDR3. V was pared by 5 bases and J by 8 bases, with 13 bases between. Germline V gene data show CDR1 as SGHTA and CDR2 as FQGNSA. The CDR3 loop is CASSPDERKPQHF. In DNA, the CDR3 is TGTGCCAGCAGCCCCGACGAACGGAAGCCCCAGCATTTT.

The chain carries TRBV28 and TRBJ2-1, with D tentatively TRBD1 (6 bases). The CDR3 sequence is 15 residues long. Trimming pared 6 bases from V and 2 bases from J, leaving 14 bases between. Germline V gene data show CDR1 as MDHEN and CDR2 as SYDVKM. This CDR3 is CASSITGLTYNEQFF. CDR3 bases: TGTGCCAGCAGCATCACAGGGCTTACCTACAATGAGCAGTTCTTC.

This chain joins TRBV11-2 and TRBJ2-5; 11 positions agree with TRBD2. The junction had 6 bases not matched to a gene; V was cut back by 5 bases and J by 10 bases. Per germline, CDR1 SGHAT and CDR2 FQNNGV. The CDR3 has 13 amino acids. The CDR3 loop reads CASSPSTSGVQYF. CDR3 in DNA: TGTGCCAGCAGCCCGTCGACTAGCGGGGTCCAGTACTTC.

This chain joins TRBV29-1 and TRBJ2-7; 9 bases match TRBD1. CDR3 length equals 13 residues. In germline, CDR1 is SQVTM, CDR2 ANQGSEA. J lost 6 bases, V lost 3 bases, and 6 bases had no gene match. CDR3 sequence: CSVEGQGVGEQYF. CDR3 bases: TGCAGCGTTGAGGGACAGGGCGTAGGCGAGCAGTACTTC.

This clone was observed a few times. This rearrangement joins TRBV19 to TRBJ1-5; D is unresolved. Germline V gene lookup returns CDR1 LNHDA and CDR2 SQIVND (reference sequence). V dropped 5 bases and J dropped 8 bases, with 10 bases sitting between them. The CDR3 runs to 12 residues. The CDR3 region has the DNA TGTGCCAGTAGTCTAGGGTCCAAGCCCCAGCATTTT. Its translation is CASSLGSKPQHF.

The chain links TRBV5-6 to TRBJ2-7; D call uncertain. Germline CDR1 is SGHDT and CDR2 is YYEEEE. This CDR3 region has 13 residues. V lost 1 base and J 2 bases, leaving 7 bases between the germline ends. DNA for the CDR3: TGTGCCAGCAGCTTGTTGCGTCCCTACGAGCAGTACTTC. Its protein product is CASSLLRPYEQYF.

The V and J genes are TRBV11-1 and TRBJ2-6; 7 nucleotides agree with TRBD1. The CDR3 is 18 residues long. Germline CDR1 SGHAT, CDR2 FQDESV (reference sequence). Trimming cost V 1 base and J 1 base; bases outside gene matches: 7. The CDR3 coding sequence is TGTGCCAGCAGCTTAGGAGCAGGGGGAGTTTCTGGGGCCAACGTCCTGACTTTC. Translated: CASSLGAGGVSGANVLTF. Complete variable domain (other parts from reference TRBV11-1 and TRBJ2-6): EAEVAQSPRYKITEKSQAVAFWCDPISGHATLYWYRQILGQGPELLVQFQDESVVDDSQLPKDRFSAERLKGVDSTLKIQPAELGDSAMYLCASSLGAGGVSGANVLTFGAGSRLTVL.

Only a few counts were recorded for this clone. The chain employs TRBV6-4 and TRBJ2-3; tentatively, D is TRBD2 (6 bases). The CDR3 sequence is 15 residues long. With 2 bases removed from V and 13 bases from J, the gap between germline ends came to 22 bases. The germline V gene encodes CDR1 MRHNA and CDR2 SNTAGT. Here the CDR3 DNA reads TGTGCCAGCAGTGACGCGGATGAAGCGGGTAAACAGAAGTATTTT. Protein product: CASSDADEAGKQKYF.

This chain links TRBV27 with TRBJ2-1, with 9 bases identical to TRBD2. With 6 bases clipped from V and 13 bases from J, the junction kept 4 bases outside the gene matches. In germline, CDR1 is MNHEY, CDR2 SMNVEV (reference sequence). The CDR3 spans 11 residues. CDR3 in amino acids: CASRLAGAQFF. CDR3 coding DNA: TGTGCCAGCAGATTAGCGGGAGCTCAGTTCTTC.

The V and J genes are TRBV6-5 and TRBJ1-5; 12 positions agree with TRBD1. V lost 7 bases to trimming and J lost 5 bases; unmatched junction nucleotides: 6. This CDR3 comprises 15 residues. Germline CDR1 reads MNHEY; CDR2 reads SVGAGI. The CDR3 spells CASTNRDRGHQPQHF. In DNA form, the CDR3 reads TGTGCCAGCACCAACAGGGACAGGGGGCATCAGCCCCAGCATTTT.

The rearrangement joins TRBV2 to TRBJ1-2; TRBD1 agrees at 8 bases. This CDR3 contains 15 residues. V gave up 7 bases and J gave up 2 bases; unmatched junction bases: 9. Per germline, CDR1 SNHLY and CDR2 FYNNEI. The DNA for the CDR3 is TGTGCCAGCACTGGAAGGACAGGGCTAAACTATGGCTACACCTTC. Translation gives CASTGRTGLNYGYTF.

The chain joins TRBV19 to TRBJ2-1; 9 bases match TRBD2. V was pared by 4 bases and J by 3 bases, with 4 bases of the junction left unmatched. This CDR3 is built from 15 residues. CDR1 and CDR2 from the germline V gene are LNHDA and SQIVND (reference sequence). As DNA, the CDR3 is TGTGCCAGTAGTACTAGCGGGAACCACTACAATGAGCAGTTCTTC. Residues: CASSTSGNHYNEQFF.

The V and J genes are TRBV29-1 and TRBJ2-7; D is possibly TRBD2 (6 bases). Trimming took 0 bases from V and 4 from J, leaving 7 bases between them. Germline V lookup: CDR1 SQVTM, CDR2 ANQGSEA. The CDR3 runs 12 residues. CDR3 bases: TGCAGCGTTGAAGATGGGGGGTACGAGCAGTACTTC. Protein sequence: CSVEDGGYEQYF.

The CDR3 sequence: CASSLQGSGLSTDTQYF. The CDR3 nucleotides read TGTGCCAGCAGCTTACAAGGGAGCGGGCTTAGCACAGATACGCAGTATTTT. The chain combines TRBV7-3 with TRBJ2-3, with D tentatively TRBD2 (6 bases). CDR3 size: 17 residues. Germline-derived CDR1 and CDR2 are SGHTA and FQGTGA. V was cut by 2 bases and J by 0 bases, with 15 bases left in between. The variable domain in full, completed from reference TRBV7-3 and TRBJ2-3, reads GAGVSQTPSNKVTEKGKYVELRCDPISGHTALYWYRQSLGQGPEFLIYFQGTGAADDSGLPNDRFFAVRPEGSVSTLKIQRTERGDSAVYLCASSLQGSGLSTDTQYFGPGTRLTVL.

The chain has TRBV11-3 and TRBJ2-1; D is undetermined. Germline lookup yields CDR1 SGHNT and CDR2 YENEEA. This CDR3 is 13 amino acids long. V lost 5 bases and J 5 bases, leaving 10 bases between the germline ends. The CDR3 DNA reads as TGTGCCAGCAGCATCGACCGGGACAATGAGCAGTTCTTC. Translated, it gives CASSIDRDNEQFF.